This T cell receptor (beta chain) came from a study of T-cell reconstitution after alpha-beta-depleted transplantation in children. Study findings and constraints: Among T cells one year after transplant, newly produced cells accounted for most counts and diversity. About two months after transplant, alpha-beta T cells reportedly came from several hundred expanded graft clones. Some patients' high day-60 TCRbeta diversity was traced to surviving recipient T cells and thymic progenitors.

Unique molecular identifiers were incorporated into the prepared TCRbeta library. TCRdb redid the calling of the PCR reads with MiXCR, one entry per CDR3 protein. Among fewer than 250,000 distinct CDR3 sequences listed, around 8% were seen once. Germline values: CDR1 KGHSH, CDR2 LQKENI. This CDR3 region has 13 residues. V lost 6 bases and J lost 6; bases outside the gene matches: 5. In this sample, this clonotype turned up many times. Its cognate antigen is unknown. This specimen was PBMCs, mostly from graft donor cells, taken 180 days after TCRalphabeta/CD19-depleted stem cell transplant. This clonotype was obtained from a male patient younger than 18 who had a stem cell transplant for acute lymphoblastic leukemia, so the T cells may come from the graft donor. The chain has TRBV18 and TRBJ2-7; 10 bases line up with TRBD1. The CDR3 bases are TGTGCCAGCTCTACGGGACAGGGGACCGAGCAGTACTTC. Its translation: CASSTGQGTEQYF.